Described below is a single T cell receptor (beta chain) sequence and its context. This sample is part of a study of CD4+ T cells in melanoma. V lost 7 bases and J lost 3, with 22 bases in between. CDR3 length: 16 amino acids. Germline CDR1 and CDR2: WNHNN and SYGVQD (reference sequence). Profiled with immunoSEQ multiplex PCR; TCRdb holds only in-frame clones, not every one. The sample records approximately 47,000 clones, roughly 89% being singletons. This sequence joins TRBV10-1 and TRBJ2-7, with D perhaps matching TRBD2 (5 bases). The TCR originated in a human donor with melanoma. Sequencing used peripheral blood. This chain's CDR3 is CASNTKVRGSSYEQYF. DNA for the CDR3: TGCGCCAGCAACACAAAGGTTCGGGGTAGTAGCTACGAGCAGTACTTC.